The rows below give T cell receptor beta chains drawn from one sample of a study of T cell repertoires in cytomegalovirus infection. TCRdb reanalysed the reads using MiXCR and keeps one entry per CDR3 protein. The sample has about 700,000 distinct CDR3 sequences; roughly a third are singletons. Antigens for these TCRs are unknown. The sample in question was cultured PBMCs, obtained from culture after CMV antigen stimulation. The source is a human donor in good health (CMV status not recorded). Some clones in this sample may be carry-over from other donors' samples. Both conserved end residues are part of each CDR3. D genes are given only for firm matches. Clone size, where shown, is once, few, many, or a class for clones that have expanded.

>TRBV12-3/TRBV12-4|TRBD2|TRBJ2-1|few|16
TGTGCCAGCAGTCCCTATAGCGGGAGCTCCTACAATGAGCAGTTCTTC
CASSPYSGSSYNEQFF
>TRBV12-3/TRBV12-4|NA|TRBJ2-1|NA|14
TGTGCCAGCAGTTTTTTTGGGGGGGCCAATGAGCAGTTCTTC
CASSFFGGANEQFF
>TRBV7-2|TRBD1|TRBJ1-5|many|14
TGTGCCAGCAGCTCGACAGGGACTCATCAGCCCCAGCATTTT
CASSSTGTHQPQHF
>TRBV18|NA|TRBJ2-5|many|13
TGTGCCTCCTCCCCTGGCAGTCAAGAGACCCAGTACTTC
CASSPGSQETQYF
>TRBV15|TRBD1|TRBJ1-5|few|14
TGTGCCACCCGATGGACAGGCAGCCATCAGCCCCAGCATTTT
CATRWTGSHQPQHF
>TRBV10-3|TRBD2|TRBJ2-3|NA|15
TGTGCCATCAGTCTACTAGCGGGGCAGGCAGATACGCAGTATTTT
CAISLLAGQADTQYF
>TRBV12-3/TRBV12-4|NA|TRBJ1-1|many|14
TGTGCCAGCAGTTTAGGACAGCAGAACACTGAAGCTTTCTTT
CASSLGQQNTEAFF
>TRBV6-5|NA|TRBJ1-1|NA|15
TGTGCCAGCAAATTGGGGGGAGCGGGGAACACTGAAGCTTTCTTT
CASKLGGAGNTEAFF
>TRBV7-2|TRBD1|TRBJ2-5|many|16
TGTGCCAGCAGCCCTACCGGGACAGGGTACCAAGAGACCCAGTACTTC
CASSPTGTGYQETQYF
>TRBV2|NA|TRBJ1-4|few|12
TGTGCCAGCAGGGGACGGGGAGAAAAACTGTTTTTT
CASRGRGEKLFF
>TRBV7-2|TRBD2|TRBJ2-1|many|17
TGTGCCAGCAGCTTAGAGGGACTAGCGGGAGTCTACAATGAGCAGTTCTTC
CASSLEGLAGVYNEQFF
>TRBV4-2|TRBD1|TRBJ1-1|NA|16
TGTGCCAGCAGCCAAGGGGACAGTTCCATGAACACTGAAGCTTTCTTT
CASSQGDSSMNTEAFF
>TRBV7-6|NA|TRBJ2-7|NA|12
TGTGCCAGCAGCTCTCCCCCCTACGAGCAGTACTTC
CASSSPPYEQYF
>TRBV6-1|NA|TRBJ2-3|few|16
TGTGCCAGCAGTGAAAACTACGGGGGCATCACAGATACGCAGTATTTT
CASSENYGGITDTQYF
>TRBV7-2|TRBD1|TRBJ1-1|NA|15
TGTGCCAGCAGCCGAACAGGGGGTGAGGGCACTGAAGCTTTCTTT
CASSRTGGEGTEAFF
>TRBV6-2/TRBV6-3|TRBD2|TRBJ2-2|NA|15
TGTGCCAGCGGAAGGCGGGGGTCCTCCCCCGGGGAGCTGTTTTTT
CASGRRGSSPGELFF
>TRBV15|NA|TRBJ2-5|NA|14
TGTGCCACCAGCTCCTCGGGCCCCAAAGAGACCCAGTACTTC
CATSSSGPKETQYF
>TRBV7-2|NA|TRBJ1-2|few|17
TGTGCCAGCACCGAATCCGGCTCCACAGGGCTGGACTATGGCTACACCTTC
CASTESGSTGLDYGYTF
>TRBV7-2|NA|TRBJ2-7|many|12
TGTGCCAGCTCAAGGCTAACCTACGAGCAGTACTTC
CASSRLTYEQYF
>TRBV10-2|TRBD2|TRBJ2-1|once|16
TGCGCCAGCAGTGAGTCGCCTCGGGAGGGCCGGGATGAGCAGTTCTTC
CASSESPREGRDEQFF
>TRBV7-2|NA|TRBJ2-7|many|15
TGTGCCAGCAGCCGCCTCCAGGGCTTATCCTACGAGCAGTACTTC
CASSRLQGLSYEQYF
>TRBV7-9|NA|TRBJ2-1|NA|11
TGTGCCAGCAGCTACCTAGAGGAGCAGTTCTTC
CASSYLEEQFF
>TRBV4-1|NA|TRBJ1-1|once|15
TGCGCCAGCAGCCAGTTGAGGACGGCGAACACTGAAGCTTTCTTT
CASSQLRTANTEAFF
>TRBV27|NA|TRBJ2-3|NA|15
TGTGCCAGCACCCTACGGACGGGCAGCACAGATACGCAGTATTTT
CASTLRTGSTDTQYF
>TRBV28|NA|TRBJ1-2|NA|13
TGTGCCAGCAGTTTAGGGGCCCTCCAAGGCTACACCTTC
CASSLGALQGYTF
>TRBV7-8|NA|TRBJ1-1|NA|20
TGTGCCAGCAGCCACCTCGGAGGCATCGGGACGTTGGCCGTGAACACTGAAGCTTTCTTT
CASSHLGGIGTLAVNTEAFF
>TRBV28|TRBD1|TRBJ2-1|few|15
TGTGCCAGCACCCAATGGGGACAGGGGATGAATGAGCAGTTCTTC
CASTQWGQGMNEQFF
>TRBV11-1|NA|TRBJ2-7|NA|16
TGTGCCAGCAGCCCTTACCGGACTCTTAGCTCCTACGAGCAGTACTTC
CASSPYRTLSSYEQYF
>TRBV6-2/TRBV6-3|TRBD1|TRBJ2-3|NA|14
TGTGCCAGCAGTTACTCAGGACAGGGACAAACGCAGTATTTT
CASSYSGQGQTQYF
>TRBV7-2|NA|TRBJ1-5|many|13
TGTGCCAGCAGCCTTGATGATTACCAGCCCCAGCATTTT
CASSLDDYQPQHF
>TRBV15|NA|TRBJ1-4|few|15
TGTGCCACCAGCAGAGTACGATCAACTAATGAAAAACTGTTTTTT
CATSRVRSTNEKLFF
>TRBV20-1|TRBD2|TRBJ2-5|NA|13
TGCAGTGCAGACGGGACTAGCAGGGAGACCCAGTACTTC
CSADGTSRETQYF
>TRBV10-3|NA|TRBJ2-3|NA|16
TGTGCCATCAGTGAGCGGGGGATAACTAGCACAGATACGCAGTATTTT
CAISERGITSTDTQYF
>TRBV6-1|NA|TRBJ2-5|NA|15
TGTGCCAGCAGTCAGCCCGGACAGCTCGGGGAGACCCAGTACTTC
CASSQPGQLGETQYF
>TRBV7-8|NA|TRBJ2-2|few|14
TGTGCCAGCAGCTTAGGGGGGTTCCCCGGGGAGCTGTTTTTT
CASSLGGFPGELFF
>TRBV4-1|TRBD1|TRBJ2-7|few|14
TGCGCCAGCAGTCCGGGACAGGGGGCGAACGAGCAGTACTTC
CASSPGQGANEQYF
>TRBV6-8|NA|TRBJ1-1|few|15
TGTGCCAGCAGCCCAGGACGGACAGCTCACACTGAAGCTTTCTTT
CASSPGRTAHTEAFF
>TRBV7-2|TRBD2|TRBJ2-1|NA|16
TGTGCCAGCAGCCCCCGAGCGGGAGTTTTCTACAATGAGCAGTTCTTC
CASSPRAGVFYNEQFF
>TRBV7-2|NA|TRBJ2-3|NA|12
TGTGCCAGCAGCTACGTCATAGATACGCAGTATTTT
CASSYVIDTQYF
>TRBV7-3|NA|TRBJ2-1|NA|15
TGTGCCAGCCGCCGTGAGGGGGGGGCCGGAAATGAGCAGTTCTTC
CASRREGGAGNEQFF